Presented here are 2 T cell receptor beta chains from one specimen sequenced in a study of blood T cell repertoires in COVID-19. Generated by immunoSEQ multiplex PCR, the TCRdb table keeps only in-frame clones and is missing some. The profile shows around 280,000 clones, around 85% of them singletons. Sequenced material: PBMCs or T cells enriched from blood (not recorded which). The receptor source for this set is a woman in her forties who had recovered from COVID-19.

V is TRBV18 and J is TRBJ1-5, with unresolved D. The CDR3 extends over 13 amino acids. Looked up from germline, CDR1 is KGHSH and CDR2 is LQKENI. V was pared by 6 bases and J by 7 bases, with 13 bases between. For the CDR3, the DNA is TGTGCCAGCTCCTACGACAAAGTCCAGCCCCAGCATTTT. It yields the protein CASSYDKVQPQHF.

J is TRBJ2-7 and V is TRBV6-5, with TRBD1 as a possible D gene (5 bases). Germline loops: CDR1 MNHEY, CDR2 SVGAGI. There are 15 residues in the CDR3. Trimming pared 6 bases from V and 3 bases from J, leaving 18 bases between. DNA of the CDR3: TGTGCCAGCAGCCCAAGAACAGGCGCCCGCTACGAGCAGTACTTC. Amino acids: CASSPRTGARYEQYF.